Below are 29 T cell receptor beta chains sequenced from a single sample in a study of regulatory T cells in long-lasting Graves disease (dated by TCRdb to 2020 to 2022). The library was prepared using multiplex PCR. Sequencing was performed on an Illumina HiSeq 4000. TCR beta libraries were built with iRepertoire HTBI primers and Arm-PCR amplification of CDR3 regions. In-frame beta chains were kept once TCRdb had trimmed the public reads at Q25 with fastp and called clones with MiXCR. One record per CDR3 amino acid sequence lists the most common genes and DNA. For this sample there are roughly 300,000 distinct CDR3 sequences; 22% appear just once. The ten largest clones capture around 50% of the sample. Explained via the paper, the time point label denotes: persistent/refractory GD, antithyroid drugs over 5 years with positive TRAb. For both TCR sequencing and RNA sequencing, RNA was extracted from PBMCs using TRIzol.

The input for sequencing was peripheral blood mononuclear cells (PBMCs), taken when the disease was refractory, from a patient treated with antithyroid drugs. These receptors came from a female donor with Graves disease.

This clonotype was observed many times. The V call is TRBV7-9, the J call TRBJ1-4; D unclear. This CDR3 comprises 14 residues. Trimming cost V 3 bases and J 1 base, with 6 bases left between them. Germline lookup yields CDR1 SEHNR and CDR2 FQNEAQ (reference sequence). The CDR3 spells CASSFLQTNEKLFF. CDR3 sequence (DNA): TGTGCCAGCAGCTTCCTGCAAACTAATGAAAAACTGTTTTTT.

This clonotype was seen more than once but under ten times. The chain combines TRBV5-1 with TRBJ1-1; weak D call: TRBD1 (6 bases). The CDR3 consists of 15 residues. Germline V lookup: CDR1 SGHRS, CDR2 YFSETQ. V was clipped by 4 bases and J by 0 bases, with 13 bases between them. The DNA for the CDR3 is TGCGCCAGCAGCGGGGTGGACAGCTTGAACACTGAAGCTTTCTTT. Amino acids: CASSGVDSLNTEAFF.

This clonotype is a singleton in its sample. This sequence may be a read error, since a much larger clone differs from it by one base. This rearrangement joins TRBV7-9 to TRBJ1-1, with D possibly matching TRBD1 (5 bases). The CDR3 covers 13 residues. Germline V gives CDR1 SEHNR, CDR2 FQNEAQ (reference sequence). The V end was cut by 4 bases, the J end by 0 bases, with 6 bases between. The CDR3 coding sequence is TGTGCCAGCAGCTGGGGGATGAACACTGAAGCTTTCTTT. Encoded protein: CASSWGMNTEAFF.

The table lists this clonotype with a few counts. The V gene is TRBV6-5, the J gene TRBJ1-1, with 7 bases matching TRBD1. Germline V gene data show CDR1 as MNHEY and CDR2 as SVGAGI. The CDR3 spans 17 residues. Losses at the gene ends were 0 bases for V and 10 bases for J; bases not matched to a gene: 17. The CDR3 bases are TGTGCCAGCAGTTACTCGAAAGCGGACAGGTTTATAGAGGGAGCTTTCTTT. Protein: CASSYSKADRFIEGAFF.

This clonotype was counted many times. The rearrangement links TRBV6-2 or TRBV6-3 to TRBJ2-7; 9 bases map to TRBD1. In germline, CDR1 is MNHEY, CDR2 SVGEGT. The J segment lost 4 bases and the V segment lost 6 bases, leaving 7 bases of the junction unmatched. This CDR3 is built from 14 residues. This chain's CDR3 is CASRAGTGMYEQYF. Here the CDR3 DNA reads TGTGCCAGCAGAGCCGGGACAGGGATGTACGAGCAGTACTTC.

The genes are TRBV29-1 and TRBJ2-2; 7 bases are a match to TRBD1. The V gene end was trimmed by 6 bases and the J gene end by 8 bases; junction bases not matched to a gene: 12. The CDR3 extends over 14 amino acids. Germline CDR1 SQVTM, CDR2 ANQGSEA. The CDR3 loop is CSVTLEVQGGELFF. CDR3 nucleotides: TGCAGCGTGACACTTGAAGTACAGGGGGGGGAGCTGTTTTTT.

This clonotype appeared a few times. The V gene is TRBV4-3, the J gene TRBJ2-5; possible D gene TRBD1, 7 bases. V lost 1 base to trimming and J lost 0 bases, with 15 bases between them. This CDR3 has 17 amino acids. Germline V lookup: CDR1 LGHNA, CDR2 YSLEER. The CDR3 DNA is TGCGCCAGCAGCCAAGTGGGGGCAGGGGGGTACCAAGAGACCCAGTACTTC. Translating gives CASSQVGAGGYQETQYF.

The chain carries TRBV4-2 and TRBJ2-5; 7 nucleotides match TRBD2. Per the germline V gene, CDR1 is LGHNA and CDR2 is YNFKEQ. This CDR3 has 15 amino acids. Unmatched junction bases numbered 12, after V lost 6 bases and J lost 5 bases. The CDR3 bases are TGTGCCAGCAGTCGCCAGGACGGGGGAGGGGAGACCCAGTACTTC. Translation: CASSRQDGGGETQYF.

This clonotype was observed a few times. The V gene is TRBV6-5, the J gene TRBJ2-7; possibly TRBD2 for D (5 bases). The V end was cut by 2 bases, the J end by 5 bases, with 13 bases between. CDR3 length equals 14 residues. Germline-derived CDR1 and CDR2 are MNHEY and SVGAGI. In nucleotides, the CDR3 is TGTGCCAGCAGTTACATCCGGGAAGAAAACGAGCAGTACTTC. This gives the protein CASSYIREENEQYF.

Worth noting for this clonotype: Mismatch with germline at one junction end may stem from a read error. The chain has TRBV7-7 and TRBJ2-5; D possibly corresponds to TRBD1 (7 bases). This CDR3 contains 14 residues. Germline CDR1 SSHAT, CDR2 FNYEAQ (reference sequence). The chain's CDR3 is CASSPRQGLETQYF. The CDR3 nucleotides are TGTGCTAGCAGCCCGAGACAGGGACTGGAGACCCAGTACTTC.

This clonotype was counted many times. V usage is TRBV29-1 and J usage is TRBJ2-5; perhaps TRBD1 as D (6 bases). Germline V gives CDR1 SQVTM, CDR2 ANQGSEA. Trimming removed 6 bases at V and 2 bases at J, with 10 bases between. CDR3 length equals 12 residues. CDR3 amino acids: CSVWTAQETQYF. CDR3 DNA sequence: TGCAGCGTATGGACAGCACAAGAGACCCAGTACTTC.

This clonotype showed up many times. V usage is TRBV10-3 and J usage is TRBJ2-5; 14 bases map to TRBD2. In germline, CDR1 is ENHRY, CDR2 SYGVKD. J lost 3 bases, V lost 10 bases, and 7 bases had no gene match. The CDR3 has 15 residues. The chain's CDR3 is CASGLAGGLKETQYF. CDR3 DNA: TGTGCCAGCGGACTAGCGGGAGGCCTAAAAGAGACCCAGTACTTC.

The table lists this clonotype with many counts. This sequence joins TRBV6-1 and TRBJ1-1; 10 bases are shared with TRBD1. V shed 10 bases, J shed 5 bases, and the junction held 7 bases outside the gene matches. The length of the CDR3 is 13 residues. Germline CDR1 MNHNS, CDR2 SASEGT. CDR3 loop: CANMDRGGTEAFF. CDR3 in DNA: TGTGCCAATATGGACAGGGGGGGGACTGAAGCTTTCTTT.

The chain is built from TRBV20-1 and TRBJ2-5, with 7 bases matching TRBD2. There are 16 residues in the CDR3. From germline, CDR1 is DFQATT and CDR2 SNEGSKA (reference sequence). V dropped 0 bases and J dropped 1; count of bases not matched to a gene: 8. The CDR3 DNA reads TGCAGTGCTAGAGACCGAAAAGCGGGGCTCCAAGAGACCCAGTACTTC. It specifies CSARDRKAGLQETQYF.

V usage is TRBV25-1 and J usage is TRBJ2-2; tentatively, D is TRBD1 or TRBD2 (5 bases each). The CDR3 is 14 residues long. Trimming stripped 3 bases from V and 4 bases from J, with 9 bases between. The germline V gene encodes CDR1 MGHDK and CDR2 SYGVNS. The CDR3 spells CASSDGGFTGELFF. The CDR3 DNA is TGTGCCAGCAGTGATGGGGGTTTCACCGGGGAGCTGTTTTTT. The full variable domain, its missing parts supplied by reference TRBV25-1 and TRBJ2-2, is EADIYQTPRYLVIGTGKKITLECSQTMGHDKMYWYQQDPGMELHLIHYSYGVNSTEKGDLSSESTVSRIRTEHFPLTLESARPSHTSQYLCASSDGGFTGELFFGEGSRLTVL.

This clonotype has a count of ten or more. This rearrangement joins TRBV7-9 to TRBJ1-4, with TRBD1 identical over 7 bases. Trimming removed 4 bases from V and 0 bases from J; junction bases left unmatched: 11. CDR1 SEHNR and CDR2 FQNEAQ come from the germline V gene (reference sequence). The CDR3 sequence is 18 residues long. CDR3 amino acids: CASSSVRDRLSTNEKLFF. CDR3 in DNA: TGTGCCAGCAGCTCGGTCCGGGACAGACTCTCAACTAATGAAAAACTGTTTTTT.

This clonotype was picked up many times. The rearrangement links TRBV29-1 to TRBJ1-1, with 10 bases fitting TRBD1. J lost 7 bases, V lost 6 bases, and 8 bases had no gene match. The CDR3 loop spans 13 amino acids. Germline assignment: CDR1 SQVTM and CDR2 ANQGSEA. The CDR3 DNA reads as TGCAGCGTAGCAGGACAGGGGGTTGGTGAAGCTTTCTTT. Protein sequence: CSVAGQGVGEAFF.

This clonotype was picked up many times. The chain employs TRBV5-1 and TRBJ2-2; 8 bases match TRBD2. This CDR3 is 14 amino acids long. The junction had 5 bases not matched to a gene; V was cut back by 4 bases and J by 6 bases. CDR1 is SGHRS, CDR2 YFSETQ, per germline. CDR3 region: CASSGTSGPGELFF. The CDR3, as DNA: TGCGCCAGCAGCGGCACTAGCGGTCCCGGGGAGCTGTTTTTT.

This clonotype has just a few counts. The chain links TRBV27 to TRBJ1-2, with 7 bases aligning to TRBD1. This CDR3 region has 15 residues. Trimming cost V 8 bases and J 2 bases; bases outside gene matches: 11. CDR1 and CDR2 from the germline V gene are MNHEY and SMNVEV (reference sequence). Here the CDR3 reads CASRLTGFGNYGYTF. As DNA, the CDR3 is TGTGCCAGCCGGTTGACAGGGTTCGGCAACTATGGCTACACCTTC.

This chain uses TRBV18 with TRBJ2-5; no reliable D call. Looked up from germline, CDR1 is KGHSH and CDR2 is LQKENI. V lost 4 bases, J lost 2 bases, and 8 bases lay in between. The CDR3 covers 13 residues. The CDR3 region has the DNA TGTGCCAGCTCACTTACCACGCAAGAGACCCAGTACTTC. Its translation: CASSLTTQETQYF.

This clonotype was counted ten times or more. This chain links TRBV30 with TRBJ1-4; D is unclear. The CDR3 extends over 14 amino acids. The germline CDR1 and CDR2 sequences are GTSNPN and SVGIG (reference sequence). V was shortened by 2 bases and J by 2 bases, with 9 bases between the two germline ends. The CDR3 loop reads CAWSLAGTNEKLFF. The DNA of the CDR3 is TGTGCCTGGAGTTTAGCCGGGACTAATGAAAAACTGTTTTTT.

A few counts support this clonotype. The DNA of the CDR3 is TGTGCCAGCAGCTTACCGGGAGCGGGAACTGAAGCTTTCTTT. Translated: CASSLPGAGTEAFF. This sequence joins TRBV7-8 and TRBJ1-1; the D is unclear. Germline loops: CDR1 SGHVS, CDR2 FQNEAQ. Deletions cut 2 bases from V and 5 bases from J, with 12 bases between. This CDR3 has 14 residues.

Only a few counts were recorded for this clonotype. DNA for the CDR3: TGTGCCTGGAAACCGTGGACAGGTACGGGTGAAGCTTTCTTT. It encodes CAWKPWTGTGEAFF. This chain uses TRBV30 with TRBJ1-1, with TRBD1 matching 7 bases. J lost 7 bases, V lost 4 bases, and 12 bases had no gene match. The V gene's germline CDR1 is GTSNPN and CDR2 SVGIG (reference sequence). This CDR3 comprises 14 residues.

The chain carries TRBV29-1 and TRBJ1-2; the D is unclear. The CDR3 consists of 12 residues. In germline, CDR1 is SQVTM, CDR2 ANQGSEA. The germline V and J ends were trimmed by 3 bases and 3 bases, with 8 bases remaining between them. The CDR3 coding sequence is TGCAGCGTTGAGAACCGAGACTATGGCTACACCTTC. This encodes CSVENRDYGYTF.

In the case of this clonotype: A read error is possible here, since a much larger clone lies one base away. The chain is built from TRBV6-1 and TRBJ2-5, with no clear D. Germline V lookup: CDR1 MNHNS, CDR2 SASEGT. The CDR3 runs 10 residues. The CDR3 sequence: CASIQGTQYF. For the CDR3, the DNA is TGTGCCAGCATTCAAGGGACCCAGTACTTC.

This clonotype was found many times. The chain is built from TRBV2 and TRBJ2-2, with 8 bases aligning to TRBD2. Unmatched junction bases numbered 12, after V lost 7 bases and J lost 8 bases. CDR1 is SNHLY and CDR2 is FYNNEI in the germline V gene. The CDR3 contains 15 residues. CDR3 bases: TGTGCCAGCACGCACCCAAGCGGGAGCGCGGGGGAGCTGTTTTTT. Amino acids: CASTHPSGSAGELFF.

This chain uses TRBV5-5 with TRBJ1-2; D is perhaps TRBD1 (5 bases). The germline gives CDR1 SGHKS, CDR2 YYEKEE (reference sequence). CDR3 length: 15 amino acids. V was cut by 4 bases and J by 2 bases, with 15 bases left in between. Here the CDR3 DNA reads TGTGCCAGCAGCGTTACGGGACGAATCAACTATGGCTACACCTTC. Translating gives CASSVTGRINYGYTF.

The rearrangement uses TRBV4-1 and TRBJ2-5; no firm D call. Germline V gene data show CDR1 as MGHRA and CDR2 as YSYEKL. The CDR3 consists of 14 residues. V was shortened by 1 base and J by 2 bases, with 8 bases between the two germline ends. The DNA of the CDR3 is TGCGCCAGCAGCCAAGTACCACAGCAAGAGACCCAGTACTTC. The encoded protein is CASSQVPQQETQYF.

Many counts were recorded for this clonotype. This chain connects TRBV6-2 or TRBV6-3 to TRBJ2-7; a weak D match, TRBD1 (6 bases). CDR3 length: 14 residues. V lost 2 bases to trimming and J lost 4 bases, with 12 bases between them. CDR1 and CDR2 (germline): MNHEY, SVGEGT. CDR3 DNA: TGTGCCAGCAGTTACCTGGGGGCAGCGTACGAGCAGTACTTC. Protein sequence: CASSYLGAAYEQYF.